The entry below gives a single T cell receptor beta chain sequence along with its context. These data belong to a study of blood T cell repertoires in COVID-19. V dropped 6 bases and J dropped 0; count of bases not matched to a gene: 6. The CDR3 extends over 15 amino acids. Germline CDR1 MRHNA, CDR2 SNTAGT. Source study methods: Nucleated cell counts were estimated from reference gene primer amplification. Repertoires were generated with immunoSEQ multiplex PCR, while TCRdb's copy carries only in-frame clones and drops some. V and J calls and clone size are as listed in that table; D and trimming were resolved from the DNA. The data show under 100,000 clones, with around four fifths seen just once and roughly 3.2% held by the top ten.

The TCR was taken from a man aged 50 to 59 with acute or convalescent COVID-19. Sequencing used peripheral blood. V usage is TRBV6-4 and J usage is TRBJ1-2; 8 positions match TRBD1. The CDR3 bases are TGTGCCAGCAGCCCTGGACAGGGAGCTAACTATGGCTACACCTTC. Translating gives CASSPGQGANYGYTF.